Following are 4 T cell receptor beta chains from one sample sequenced in a study of response to subunit inactivated influenza vaccine. TCRdb re-analysed the RT-PCR reads in MiXCR, keeping a single row per CDR3 protein. Of more than 150,000 distinct CDR3 sequences in the sample, about a tenth were seen once. Sequenced here: non-naive T cells sorted from PBMCs, sampled on the day of vaccination. The receptor set was obtained from a man aged 50 or older who received an inactivated influenza vaccine.

This rearrangement joins TRBV4-1 to TRBJ2-7; 7 nucleotides line up with TRBD1. Trimming took 0 bases from V and 1 from J; bases not matched to a gene: 9. Germline assignment: CDR1 MGHRA and CDR2 YSYEKL. This CDR3 spans 17 amino acids. This CDR3 is CASSQDLDRLTSYEQYF. CDR3 bases: TGCGCCAGCAGCCAAGACTTGGACAGGCTGACATCCTACGAGCAGTACTTC.

The genes are TRBV7-9 and TRBJ1-2; TRBD1 is a possible D gene (5 bases). CDR3 length equals 14 residues. Germline CDR1 reads SEHNR; CDR2 reads FQNEAQ (reference sequence). The ends were cut back, 5 bases at V and 0 bases at J, with 10 bases in the middle. CDR3 nucleotide sequence: TGTGCCAGCAGCCACAGGACAACTAACTATGGCTACACCTTC. This sequence encodes CASSHRTTNYGYTF.

The chain combines TRBV6-6 with TRBJ2-5, with 7 bases that match TRBD1. Germline CDR1 MNHNY, CDR2 SVGAGI (reference sequence). V trimming: 5 bases; J trimming: 5 bases; junction bases outside the gene matches: 5. This CDR3 has 13 residues. The CDR3 DNA sequence: TGTGCCAGCAGTCGACAGGGCGTCGAGACCCAGTACTTC. Translating it yields CASSRQGVETQYF.

V gene TRBV11-2 combines with J gene TRBJ2-2; 7 bases map to TRBD2. This CDR3 has 18 residues. The J segment lost 6 bases and the V segment lost 2 bases, leaving 15 bases of the junction unmatched. Germline assignment: CDR1 SGHAT and CDR2 FQNNGV. The CDR3 sequence is CASSLRRPGLRHAGELFF. As DNA, the CDR3 is TGTGCCAGCAGCTTAAGGCGTCCGGGACTACGACACGCCGGGGAGCTGTTTTTT.